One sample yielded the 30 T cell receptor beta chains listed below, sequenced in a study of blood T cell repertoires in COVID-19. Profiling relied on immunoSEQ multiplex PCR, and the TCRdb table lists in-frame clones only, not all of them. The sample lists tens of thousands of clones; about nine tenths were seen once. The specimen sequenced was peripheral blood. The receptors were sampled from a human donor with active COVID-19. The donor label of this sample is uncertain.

CDR3 loop: CASSDRKGGTDTQYF. The DNA of the CDR3 is TGTGCCAGCAGTGATCGGAAGGGAGGCACAGATACGCAGTATTTT. This chain uses TRBV18 with TRBJ2-3; possible D gene TRBD2, 5 bases. Looked up from germline, CDR1 is KGHSH and CDR2 is LQKENI. The V end lost 8 bases, the J end lost 1 base, and 16 bases lay between the germline ends. The CDR3 is made up of 15 amino acids.

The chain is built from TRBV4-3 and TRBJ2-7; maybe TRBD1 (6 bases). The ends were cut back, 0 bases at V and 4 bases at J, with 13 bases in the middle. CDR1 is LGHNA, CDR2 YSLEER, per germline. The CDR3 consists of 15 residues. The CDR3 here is CASSQEPRGLYEQYF. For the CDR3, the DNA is TGCGCCAGCAGCCAAGAACCCAGGGGCCTATACGAGCAGTACTTC.

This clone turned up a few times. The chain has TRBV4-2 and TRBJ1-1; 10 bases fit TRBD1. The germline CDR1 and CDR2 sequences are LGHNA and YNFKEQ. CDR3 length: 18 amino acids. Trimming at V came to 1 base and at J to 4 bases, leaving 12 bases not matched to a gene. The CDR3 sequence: CASSQVPGQGTRGTEAFF. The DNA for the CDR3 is TGTGCCAGCAGCCAAGTACCGGGACAGGGGACGAGAGGCACTGAAGCTTTCTTT.

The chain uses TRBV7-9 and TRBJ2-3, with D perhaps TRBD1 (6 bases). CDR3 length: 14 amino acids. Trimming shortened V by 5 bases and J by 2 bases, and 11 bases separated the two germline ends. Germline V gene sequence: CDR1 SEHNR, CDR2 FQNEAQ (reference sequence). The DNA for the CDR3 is TGTGCCAGCAGCCCGGACAGAGTCACAGATACGCAGTATTTT. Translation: CASSPDRVTDTQYF.

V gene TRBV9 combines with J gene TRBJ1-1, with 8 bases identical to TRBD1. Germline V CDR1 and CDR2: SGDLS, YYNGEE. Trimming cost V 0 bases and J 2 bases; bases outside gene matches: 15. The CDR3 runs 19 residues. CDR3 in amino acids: CASSVESSVTGVPNTEAFF. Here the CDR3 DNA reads TGTGCCAGCAGCGTAGAATCGTCGGTGACAGGGGTGCCCAACACTGAAGCTTTCTTT.

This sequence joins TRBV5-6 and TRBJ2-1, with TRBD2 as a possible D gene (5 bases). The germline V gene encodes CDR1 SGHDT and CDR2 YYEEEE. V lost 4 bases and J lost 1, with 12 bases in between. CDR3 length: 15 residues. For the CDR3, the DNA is TGTGCCAGCAGCCCCGGGATTCTGTCCTACAATGAGCAGTTCTTC. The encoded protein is CASSPGILSYNEQFF.

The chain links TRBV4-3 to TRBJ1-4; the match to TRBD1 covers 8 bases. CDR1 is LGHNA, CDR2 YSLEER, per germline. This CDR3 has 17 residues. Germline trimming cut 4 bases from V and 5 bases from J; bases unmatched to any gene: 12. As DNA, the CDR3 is TGCGCCAGCAGCCGCAACTTCGCCGGGACAGGAAATGAAAAACTGTTTTTT. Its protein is CASSRNFAGTGNEKLFF.

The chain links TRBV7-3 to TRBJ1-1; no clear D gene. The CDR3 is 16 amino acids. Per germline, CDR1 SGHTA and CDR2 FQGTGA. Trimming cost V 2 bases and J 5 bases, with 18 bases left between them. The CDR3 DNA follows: TGTGCCAGCAGCTTATACCCGACCCGGGTATGGACTGAAGCTTTCTTT. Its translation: CASSLYPTRVWTEAFF.

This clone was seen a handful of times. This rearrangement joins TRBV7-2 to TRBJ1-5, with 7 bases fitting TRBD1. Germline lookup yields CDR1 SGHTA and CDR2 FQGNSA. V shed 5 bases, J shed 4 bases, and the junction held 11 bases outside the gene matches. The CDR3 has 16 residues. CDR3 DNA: TGTGCCAGCAGCCCGGGGGACAGTCATTATAATCAGCCCCAGCATTTT. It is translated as CASSPGDSHYNQPQHF.

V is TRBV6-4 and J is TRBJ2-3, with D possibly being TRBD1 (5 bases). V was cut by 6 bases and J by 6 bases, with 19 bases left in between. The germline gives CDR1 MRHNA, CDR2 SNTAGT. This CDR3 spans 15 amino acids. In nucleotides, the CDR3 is TGTGCCAGCAGGATCCCCTCGGCAGGGTTGGATACGCAGTATTTT. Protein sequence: CASRIPSAGLDTQYF.

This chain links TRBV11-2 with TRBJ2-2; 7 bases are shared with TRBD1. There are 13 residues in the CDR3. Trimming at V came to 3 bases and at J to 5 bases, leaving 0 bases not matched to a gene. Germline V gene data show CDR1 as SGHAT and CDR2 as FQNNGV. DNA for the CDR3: TGTGCCAGCAGCTTGGGACAGACCGGGGAGCTGTTTTTT. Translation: CASSLGQTGELFF.

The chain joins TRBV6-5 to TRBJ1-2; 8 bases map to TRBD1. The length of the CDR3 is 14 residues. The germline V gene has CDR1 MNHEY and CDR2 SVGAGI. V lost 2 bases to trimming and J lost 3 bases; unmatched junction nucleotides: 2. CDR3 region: CASSYRGQDYGYTF. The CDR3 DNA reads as TGTGCCAGCAGTTACCGGGGACAGGACTATGGCTACACCTTC.

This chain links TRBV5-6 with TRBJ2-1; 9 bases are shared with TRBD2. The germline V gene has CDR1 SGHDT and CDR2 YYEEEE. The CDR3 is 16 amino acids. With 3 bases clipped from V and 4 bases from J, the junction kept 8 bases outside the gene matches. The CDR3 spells CASSSFVTSGYNEQFF. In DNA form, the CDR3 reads TGTGCCAGCAGCTCATTCGTGACTAGCGGATACAATGAGCAGTTCTTC.

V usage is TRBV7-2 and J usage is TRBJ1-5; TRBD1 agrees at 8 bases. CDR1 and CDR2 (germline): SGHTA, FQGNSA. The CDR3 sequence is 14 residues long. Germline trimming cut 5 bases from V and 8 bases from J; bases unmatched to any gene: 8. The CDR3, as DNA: TGTGCCAGCAGCGAAACAGGGGGTCAGAAGCCCCAGCATTTT. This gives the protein CASSETGGQKPQHF. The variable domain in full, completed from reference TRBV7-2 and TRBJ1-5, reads GAGVSQSPSNKVTEKGKDVELRCDPISGHTALYWYRQSLGQGLEFLIYFQGNSAPDKSGLPSDRFSAERTGGSVSTLTIQRTQQEDSAVYLCASSETGGQKPQHFGDGTRLSIL.

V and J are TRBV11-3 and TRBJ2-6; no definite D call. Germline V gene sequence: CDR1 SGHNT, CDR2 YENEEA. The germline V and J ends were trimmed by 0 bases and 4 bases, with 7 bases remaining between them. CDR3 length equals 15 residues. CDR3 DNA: TGTGCCAGCAGCTTAGATAGCTCGGGGGCCAACGTCCTGACTTTC. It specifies CASSLDSSGANVLTF.

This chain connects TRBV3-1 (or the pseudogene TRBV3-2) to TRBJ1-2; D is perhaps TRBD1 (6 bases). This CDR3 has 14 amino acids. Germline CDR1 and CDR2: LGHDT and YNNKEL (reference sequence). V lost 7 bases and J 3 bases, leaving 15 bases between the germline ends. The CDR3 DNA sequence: TGTGCCAGCAACAGGGCAGGGTTCCACTATGGCTACACCTTC. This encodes CASNRAGFHYGYTF.

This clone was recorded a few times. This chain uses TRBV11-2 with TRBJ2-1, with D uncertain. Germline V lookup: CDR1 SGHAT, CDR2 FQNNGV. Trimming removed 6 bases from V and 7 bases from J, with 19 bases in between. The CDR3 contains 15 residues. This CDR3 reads CASSLGQLRRNEQFF. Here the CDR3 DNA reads TGTGCCAGCAGTCTCGGTCAGTTACGGCGGAATGAGCAGTTCTTC.

CDR3 DNA: TGCGCCAGCAGCAAGTTACAGGAGGGGTCCGATGGCTACACCTTC. This gives the protein CASSKLQEGSDGYTF. The rearrangement joins TRBV5-1 to TRBJ1-2; D is possibly TRBD1 (5 bases). The CDR3 extends over 15 amino acids. Germline CDR1 and CDR2: SGHRS and YFSETQ. V gave up 4 bases and J gave up 6 bases, with 19 bases separating them.

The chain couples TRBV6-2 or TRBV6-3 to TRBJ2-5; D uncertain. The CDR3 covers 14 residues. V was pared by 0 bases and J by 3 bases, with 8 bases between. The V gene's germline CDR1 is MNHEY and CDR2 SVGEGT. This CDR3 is CASSYSRMKETQYF. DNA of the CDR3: TGTGCCAGCAGTTACTCGAGAATGAAAGAGACCCAGTACTTC.

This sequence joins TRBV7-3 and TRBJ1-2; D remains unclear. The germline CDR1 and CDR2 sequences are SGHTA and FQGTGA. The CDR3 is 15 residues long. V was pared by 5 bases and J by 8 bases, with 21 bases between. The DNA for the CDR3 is TGTGCCAGCAGCCCCTCCCATGTAGCGGCGTCAGGCTACACCTTC. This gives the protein CASSPSHVAASGYTF.

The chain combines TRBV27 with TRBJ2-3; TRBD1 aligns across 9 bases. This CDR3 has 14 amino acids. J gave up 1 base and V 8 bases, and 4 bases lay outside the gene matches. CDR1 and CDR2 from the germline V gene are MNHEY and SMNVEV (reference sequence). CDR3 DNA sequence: TGTGCCAGCGGCCGGGACAGGGGCACAGATACGCAGTATTTT. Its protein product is CASGRDRGTDTQYF.

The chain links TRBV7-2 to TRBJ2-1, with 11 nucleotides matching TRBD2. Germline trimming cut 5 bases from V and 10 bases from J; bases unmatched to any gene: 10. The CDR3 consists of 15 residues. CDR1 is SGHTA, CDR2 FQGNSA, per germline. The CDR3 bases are TGTGCCAGCAGCAATTCCGGGACTAGCGGTTCAGAGCAGTTCTTC. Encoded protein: CASSNSGTSGSEQFF.

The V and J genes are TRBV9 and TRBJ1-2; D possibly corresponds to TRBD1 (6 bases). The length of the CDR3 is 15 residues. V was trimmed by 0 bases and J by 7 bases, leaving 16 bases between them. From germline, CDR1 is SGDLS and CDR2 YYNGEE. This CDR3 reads CASSVEGGPARGYTF. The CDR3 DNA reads TGTGCCAGCAGCGTAGAAGGGGGTCCGGCTCGTGGCTACACCTTC.

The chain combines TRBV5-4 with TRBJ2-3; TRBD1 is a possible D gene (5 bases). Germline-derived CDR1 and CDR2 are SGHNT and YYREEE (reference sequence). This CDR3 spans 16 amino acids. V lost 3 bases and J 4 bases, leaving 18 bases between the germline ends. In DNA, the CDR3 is TGTGCCAGCAGCTCCTACGGCCAGGGATTCCCAGATACGCAGTATTTT. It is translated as CASSSYGQGFPDTQYF.

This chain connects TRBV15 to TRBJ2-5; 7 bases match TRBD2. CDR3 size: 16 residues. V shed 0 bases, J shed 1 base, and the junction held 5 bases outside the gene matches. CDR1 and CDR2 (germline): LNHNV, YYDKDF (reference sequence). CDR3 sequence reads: CATSRDGGGPQETQYF. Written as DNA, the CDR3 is TGTGCCACCAGCAGAGATGGCGGGGGACCCCAAGAGACCCAGTACTTC.

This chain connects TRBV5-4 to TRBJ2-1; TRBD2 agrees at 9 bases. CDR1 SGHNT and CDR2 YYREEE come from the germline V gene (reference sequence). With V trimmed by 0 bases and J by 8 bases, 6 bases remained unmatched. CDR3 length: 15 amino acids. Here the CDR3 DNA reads TGTGCCAGCAGCTTGGAGGCGGGGGGGCCTTATGAGCAGTTCTTC. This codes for CASSLEAGGPYEQFF.

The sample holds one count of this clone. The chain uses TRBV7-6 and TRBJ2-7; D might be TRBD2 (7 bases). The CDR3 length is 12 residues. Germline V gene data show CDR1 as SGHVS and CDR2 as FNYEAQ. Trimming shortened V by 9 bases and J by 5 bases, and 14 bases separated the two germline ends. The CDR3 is CASRGAEHEQYF. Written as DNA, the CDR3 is TGTGCCAGTCGGGGGGCTGAGCACGAGCAGTACTTC.

The CDR3 sequence: CASSGGQALQETQYF. The CDR3 bases are TGTGCCAGCAGTGGGGGGCAGGCCTTACAAGAGACCCAGTACTTC. This chain links TRBV2 with TRBJ2-5; TRBD1 is a possible D gene (6 bases). The CDR3 contains 15 residues. The V and J ends lost 4 bases and 2 bases respectively, with 14 bases between them. From germline, CDR1 is SNHLY and CDR2 FYNNEI.

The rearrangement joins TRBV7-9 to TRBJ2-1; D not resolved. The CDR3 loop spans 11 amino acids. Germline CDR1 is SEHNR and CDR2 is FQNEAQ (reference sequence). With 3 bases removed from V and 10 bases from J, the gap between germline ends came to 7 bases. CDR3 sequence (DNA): TGTGCCAGCAGCTTGGGCGAAGAGCAGTTCTTC. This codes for CASSLGEEQFF.

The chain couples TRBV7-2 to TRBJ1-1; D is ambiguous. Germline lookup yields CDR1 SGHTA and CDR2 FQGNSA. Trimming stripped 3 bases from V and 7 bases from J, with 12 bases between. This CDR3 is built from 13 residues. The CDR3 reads CASSFGRRNEAFF. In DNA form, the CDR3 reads TGTGCCAGCAGCTTTGGGAGGAGAAATGAAGCTTTCTTT.